What follows describes a single T cell receptor (beta chain). The source of the sample is a study of blood T cell repertoires in COVID-19. Study details: Acute-phase and convalescent COVID-19 samples originated in the United States, Italy and Spain.

This CDR3 is 14 amino acids long. Trimming removed 5 bases at V and 7 bases at J, with 17 bases between. From germline, CDR1 is SGHTA and CDR2 FQGNSA. Original methodology: Amplified reference gene primers provided the basis for estimating nucleated cell counts. Data came from immunoSEQ multiplex PCR; TCRdb stores just in-frame clones and leaves some out. V and J calls plus clone size are reproduced from that table; the DNA served to infer D and trimming. The sample has some 27,000 clones; roughly three quarters are singletons. Sample: peripheral blood. V usage is TRBV7-2 and J usage is TRBJ1-2; D not resolved. This sequence was found in a man between 65 and 85 years old with acute or convalescent COVID-19. CDR3: CASSPHSGGGGYTF. The DNA for the CDR3 is TGTGCCAGCAGCCCCCATTCGGGAGGAGGTGGCTACACCTTC.